This entry describes one T cell receptor (beta chain). The data stem from a study of T cell responses to AZD1222 COVID-19 vaccine. From germline, CDR1 is SGHTA and CDR2 FQGNSA. This CDR3 spans 14 amino acids. V was pared by 9 bases and J by 4 bases, with 15 bases between. Produced via immunoSEQ multiplex PCR; TCRdb's table is partial and in-frame only. The sample consists of approximately 80,000 clones, 80% to 90% of them appearing once. The chain recombines TRBV7-2 with TRBJ1-4, with unresolved D. Sequenced here: peripheral blood, sampled 28 days after the second AZD1222 dose. The source is an adult who received the AZD1222 COVID-19 vaccine. CDR3 loop: CASSRVGVNEKLFF. The CDR3 region has the DNA TGTGCCAGTAGTCGGGTCGGGGTTAATGAAAAACTGTTTTTT.